These T cell receptor beta chains were read from a single sample in a study of blood T cell repertoires in COVID-19. Only in-frame clones appear in the TCRdb table, and some are missing; sequencing was by immunoSEQ multiplex PCR. The sample has roughly 66,000 clones, around 81% seen once. The specimen sequenced was peripheral blood. These receptors came from a woman aged 55-75 years with acute or convalescent COVID-19. Each CDR3 is given with its conserved first and last residue. A D gene is named only where the DNA matches it firmly. A row's size may be missing; if present it is once, few, many or a size class.

abundance	v_gene	d_gene	j_gene	CDR3aa	CDR3nt
.	TRBV15	TRBD1	TRBJ1-1	CATSRGGTGNTEAFF	TGTGCCACCAGCAGGGGAGGGACAGGGAACACTGAAGCTTTCTTT
.	TRBV5-1	TRBD1	TRBJ1-6	CASSTVRQGSNSPLHF	TGCGCCAGCAGCACCGTCCGACAGGGTAGCAATTCACCCCTCCACTTT
.	TRBV7-9	.	TRBJ1-1	CASSPVPLAFF	TGTGCCAGCAGCCCTGTTCCCTTAGCTTTCTTT
many	TRBV2	.	TRBJ1-6	CASSEARLNSPLHF	TGTGCCAGCAGTGAAGCGCGACTAAATTCACCCCTCCACTTT
.	TRBV7-7	.	TRBJ1-6	CASSLWTEPNSPLHF	TGTGCCAGCAGCTTGTGGACAGAGCCTAATTCACCCCTCCACTTT
.	TRBV5-1	.	TRBJ2-7	CASSLGAGPREQYF	TGCGCCAGCAGCTTGGGAGCAGGGCCGAGGGAGCAGTACTTC
few	TRBV12-5	TRBD1	TRBJ1-2	CASGSGTGFGYTF	TGTGCTAGTGGTTCCGGGACAGGGTTTGGCTACACCTTC
.	TRBV5-1	TRBD1	TRBJ2-7	CASSSLGQGSEQYF	TGCGCCAGCAGCTCGCTAGGACAGGGTAGCGAGCAGTACTTC
once	TRBV5-1	TRBD1	TRBJ2-1	CASSLRGQGAFKQFF	TGCGCCAGCAGCTTGAGGGGACAGGGGGCGTTCAAGCAGTTCTTC
.	TRBV11-3	TRBD2	TRBJ2-5	CASSRTSGGAAETQYF	TGTGCCAGCAGCCGGACTAGCGGGGGGGCCGCAGAGACCCAGTACTTC
.	TRBV30	.	TRBJ2-3	CAWSPTARWGPDTQYF	TGTGCCTGGAGTCCTACGGCCAGGTGGGGGCCAGATACGCAGTATTTT
.	TRBV29-1	.	TRBJ1-1	CSAFPQVNTEAFF	TGCAGCGCTTTCCCTCAGGTGAACACTGAAGCTTTCTTT
.	TRBV4-1	.	TRBJ2-4	CASSSAGFPRVDIQYF	TGCGCCAGCAGCTCCGCGGGCTTCCCTAGGGTGGACATTCAGTACTTC